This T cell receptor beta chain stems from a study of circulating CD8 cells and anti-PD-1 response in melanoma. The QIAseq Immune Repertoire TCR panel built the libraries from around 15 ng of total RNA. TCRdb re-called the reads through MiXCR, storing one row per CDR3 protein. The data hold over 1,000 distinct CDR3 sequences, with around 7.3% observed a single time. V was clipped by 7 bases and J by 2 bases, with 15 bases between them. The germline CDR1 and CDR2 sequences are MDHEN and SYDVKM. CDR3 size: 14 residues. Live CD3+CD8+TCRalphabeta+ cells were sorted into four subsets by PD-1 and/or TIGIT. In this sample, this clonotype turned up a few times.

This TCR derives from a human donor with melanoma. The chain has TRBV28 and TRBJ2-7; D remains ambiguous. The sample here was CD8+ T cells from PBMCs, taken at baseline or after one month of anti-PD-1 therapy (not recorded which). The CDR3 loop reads CASKGVGIAYEQYF. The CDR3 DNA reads TGTGCCAGCAAAGGTGTTGGGATCGCCTACGAGCAGTACTTC.